This entry lists 7 T cell receptor beta chains sequenced from one sample in a study of T cells in Graves' hyperthyroidism and ophthalmopathy (dated by TCRdb to the late 2010s). Library preparation was by multiplex PCR. Sequencing used an Illumina HiSeq 2000. The TCR beta CDR3 regions were amplified from the RNA transcripts. A first-round RT-PCR of the TCR CDR3 used the HTBI primer set with the Qiagen OneStep RT-PCR kit. TCRdb's own reprocessing of the public reads used fastp at Q25 and MiXCR and kept productive beta chains. Entries are consolidated by CDR3 protein sequence, retaining the most common genes and DNA. Recorded for this sample are around 300,000 distinct CDR3 sequences; approximately 12% of them occurred a single time. Roughly 7.5% of the sample is held by the ten biggest clonotypes. The specimen sequenced was blood. The receptors were sampled from a woman aged 25 to 39 with Graves' hyperthyroidism that later progressed to Graves' ophthalmopathy.

This clonotype came up many times. The rearrangement links TRBV20-1 to TRBJ2-7; TRBD2 matches at 7 bases. In germline, CDR1 is DFQATT, CDR2 SNEGSKA (reference sequence). The J segment lost 0 bases and the V segment lost 5 bases, leaving 4 bases of the junction unmatched. This CDR3 has 13 residues. The CDR3 nucleotides read TGCAGTGCTGGACTAGGCAGCTCCTACGAGCAGTACTTC. Protein: CSAGLGSSYEQYF.

In this sample, this clonotype turned up many times. The chain carries TRBV19 and TRBJ2-1, with D possibly matching TRBD1 (5 bases). The CDR3 spans 16 residues. From germline, CDR1 is LNHDA and CDR2 SQIVND (reference sequence). V shed 7 bases and J shed 5 bases, with 21 bases lying between them. The CDR3 loop is CASTALTGSHHNEQFF. The CDR3 DNA follows: TGTGCCAGTACTGCCTTAACAGGCTCCCATCACAATGAGCAGTTCTTC.

This clonotype was detected ten times or more. The CDR3 DNA sequence: TGTGCCAGCAGTTTACGGACAGGGGTATTTCCCGGGGAGCTGTTTTTT. Encoded protein: CASSLRTGVFPGELFF. The chain has TRBV28 and TRBJ2-2, with 9 bases aligning to TRBD1. The germline gives CDR1 MDHEN, CDR2 SYDVKM. This CDR3 has 16 residues. Trimming removed 2 bases from V and 6 bases from J; junction bases left unmatched: 7.

This clonotype was observed at least ten times. J is TRBJ2-7 and V is TRBV6-2 or TRBV6-3; tentatively, D is TRBD1 (6 bases). Germline CDR1 reads MNHEY; CDR2 reads SVGEGT. Trimming shortened V by 5 bases and J by 3 bases, and 23 bases separated the two germline ends. The CDR3 extends over 17 amino acids. The CDR3 protein is CASSPPAYRVDGYEQYF. The DNA of the CDR3 is TGTGCCAGCAGTCCCCCGGCGTACAGGGTGGACGGCTACGAGCAGTACTTC.

In its sample, this clonotype was seen many times. The chain recombines TRBV19 with TRBJ2-1, with 11 bases lining up with TRBD1. J lost 8 bases, V lost 5 bases, and 8 bases had no gene match. Germline CDR1 LNHDA, CDR2 SQIVND (reference sequence). The length of the CDR3 is 15 residues. As DNA, the CDR3 is TGTGCCAGTAGTTTGCGGGACAGGGGGTCGGATGAGCAGTTCTTC. Its translation: CASSLRDRGSDEQFF.

This clonotype appeared many times. The V and J genes are TRBV28 and TRBJ2-1, with D unresolved. The germline gives CDR1 MDHEN, CDR2 SYDVKM. This CDR3 has 15 amino acids. V was cut by 5 bases and J by 2 bases, with 13 bases left in between. The chain's CDR3 is CASSPTARTYNEQFF. CDR3 DNA: TGTGCCAGCAGTCCCACCGCTAGGACCTACAATGAGCAGTTCTTC.

The CDR3 DNA is TGTGCCACCAGCTCGGTGTCTCCTGGCAATGAGCAGTTCTTC. Residues: CATSSVSPGNEQFF. The rearrangement uses TRBV15 and TRBJ2-1; D uncertain. The CDR3 is made up of 14 amino acids. Between the trimmed V and J ends, which lost 5 bases and 6 bases, there was a span of 14 bases. In germline, CDR1 is LNHNV, CDR2 YYDKDF (reference sequence). The full variable domain, its missing parts supplied by reference TRBV15 and TRBJ2-1, is DAMVIQNPRYQVTQFGKPVTLSCSQTLNHNVMYWYQQKSSQAPKLLFHYYDKDFNNEADTPDNFQSRRPNTSFCFLDIRSPGLGDTAMYLCATSSVSPGNEQFFGPGTRLTVL.